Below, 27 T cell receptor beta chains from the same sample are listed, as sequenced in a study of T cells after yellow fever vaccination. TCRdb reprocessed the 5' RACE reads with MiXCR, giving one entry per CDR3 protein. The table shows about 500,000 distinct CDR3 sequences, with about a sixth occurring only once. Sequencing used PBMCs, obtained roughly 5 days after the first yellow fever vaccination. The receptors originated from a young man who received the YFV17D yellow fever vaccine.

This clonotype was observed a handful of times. Written as DNA, the CDR3 is TGTGCCAGCAGACAGGGACAGAGCTCCTACAATGAGCAGTTCTTC. Protein: CASRQGQSSYNEQFF. The rearrangement uses TRBV11-2 and TRBJ2-1; 7 bases map to TRBD1. V lost 6 bases to trimming and J lost 0 bases; unmatched junction nucleotides: 5. The germline V gene has CDR1 SGHAT and CDR2 FQNNGV. The CDR3 extends over 15 amino acids.

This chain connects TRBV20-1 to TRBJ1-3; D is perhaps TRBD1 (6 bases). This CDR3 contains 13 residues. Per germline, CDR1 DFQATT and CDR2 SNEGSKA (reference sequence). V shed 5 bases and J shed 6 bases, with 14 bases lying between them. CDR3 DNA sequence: TGCAGTGCTCTACAGGGAGGGGCAAACACCATATATTTT. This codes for CSALQGGANTIYF.

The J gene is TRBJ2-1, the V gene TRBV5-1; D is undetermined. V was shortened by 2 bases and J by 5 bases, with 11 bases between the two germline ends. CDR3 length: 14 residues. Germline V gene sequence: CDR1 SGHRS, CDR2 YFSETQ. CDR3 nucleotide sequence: TGCGCCAGCAGCTTACTTAGCAGAAACAATGAGCAGTTCTTC. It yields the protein CASSLLSRNNEQFF.

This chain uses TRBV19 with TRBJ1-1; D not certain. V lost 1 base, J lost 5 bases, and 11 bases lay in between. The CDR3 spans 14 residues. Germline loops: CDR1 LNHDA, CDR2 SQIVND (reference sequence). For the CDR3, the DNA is TGTGCCAGTAGTATAGGGGCGTATGGAACTGAAGCTTTCTTT. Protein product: CASSIGAYGTEAFF.

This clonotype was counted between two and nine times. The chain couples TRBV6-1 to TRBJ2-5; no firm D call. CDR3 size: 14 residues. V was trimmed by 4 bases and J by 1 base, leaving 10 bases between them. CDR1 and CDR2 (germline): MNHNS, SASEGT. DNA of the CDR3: TGTGCCAGCAGTGGGACGCTGACCCAAGAGACCCAGTACTTC. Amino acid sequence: CASSGTLTQETQYF.

CDR3 sequence reads: CASSLASGRGRSDTQYF. In DNA, the CDR3 is TGTGCCAGCAGCTTAGCTAGTGGCAGGGGGAGATCAGATACGCAGTATTTT. The chain recombines TRBV7-2 with TRBJ2-3; 7 bases match TRBD1. Germline CDR1 SGHTA, CDR2 FQGNSA. The V and J ends lost 0 bases and 4 bases, in that order; junction bases with no gene match: 10. This CDR3 spans 17 amino acids. The full variable domain, with the rest looked up from reference TRBV7-2 and TRBJ2-3, is GAGVSQSPSNKVTEKGKDVELRCDPISGHTALYWYRQSLGQGLEFLIYFQGNSAPDKSGLPSDRFSAERTGGSVSTLTIQRTQQEDSAVYLCASSLASGRGRSDTQYFGPGTRLTVL.

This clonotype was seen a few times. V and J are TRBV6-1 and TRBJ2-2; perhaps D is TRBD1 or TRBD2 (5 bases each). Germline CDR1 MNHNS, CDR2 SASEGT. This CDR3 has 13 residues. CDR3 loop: CASGRKNTGELFF. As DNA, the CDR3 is TGTGCGTCGGGGCGGAAGAACACCGGGGAGCTGTTTTTT.

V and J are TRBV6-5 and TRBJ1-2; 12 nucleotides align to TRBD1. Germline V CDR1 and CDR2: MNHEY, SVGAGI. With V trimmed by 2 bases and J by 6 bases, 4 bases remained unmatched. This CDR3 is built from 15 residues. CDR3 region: CASSYVGTGGHGYTF. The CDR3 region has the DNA TGTGCCAGCAGTTACGTGGGGACAGGGGGCCATGGCTACACCTTC.

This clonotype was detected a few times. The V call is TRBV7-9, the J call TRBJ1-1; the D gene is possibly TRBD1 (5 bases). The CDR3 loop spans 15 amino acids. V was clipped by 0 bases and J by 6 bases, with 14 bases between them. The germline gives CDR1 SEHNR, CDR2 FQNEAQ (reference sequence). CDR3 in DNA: TGTGCCAGCAGCTTAGCAATCGGCAGGGCCGCTGAAGCTTTCTTT. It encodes CASSLAIGRAAEAFF.

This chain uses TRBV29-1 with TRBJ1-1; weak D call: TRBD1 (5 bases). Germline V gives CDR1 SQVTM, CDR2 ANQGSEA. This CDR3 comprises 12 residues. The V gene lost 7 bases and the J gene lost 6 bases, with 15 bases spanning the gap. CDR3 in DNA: TGCAGCGCCAGGGATCCCCTAGCTGAAGCTTTCTTT. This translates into CSARDPLAEAFF.

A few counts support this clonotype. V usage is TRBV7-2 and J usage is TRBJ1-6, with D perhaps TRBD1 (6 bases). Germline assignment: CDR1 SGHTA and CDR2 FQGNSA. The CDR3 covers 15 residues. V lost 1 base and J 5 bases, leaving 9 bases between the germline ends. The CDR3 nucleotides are TGTGCCAGCAGCTTAGTAGCAGGGGATAATTCACCCCTCCACTTT. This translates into CASSLVAGDNSPLHF.

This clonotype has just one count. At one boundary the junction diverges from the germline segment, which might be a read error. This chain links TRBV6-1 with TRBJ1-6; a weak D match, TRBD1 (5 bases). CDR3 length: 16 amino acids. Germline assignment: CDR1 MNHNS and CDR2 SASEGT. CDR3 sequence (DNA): TGTGCTAGCAGCCTAGGGGTCGGATTCTATAATTCACCCCTCCACTTT. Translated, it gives CASSLGVGFYNSPLHF.

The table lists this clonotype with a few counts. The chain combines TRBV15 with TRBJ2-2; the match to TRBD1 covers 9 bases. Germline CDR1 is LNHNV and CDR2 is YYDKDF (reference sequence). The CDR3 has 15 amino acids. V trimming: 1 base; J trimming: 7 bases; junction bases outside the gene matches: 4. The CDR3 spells CATSRGQGVNGELFF. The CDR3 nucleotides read TGTGCCACCAGCAGAGGACAGGGGGTTAACGGGGAGCTGTTTTTT.

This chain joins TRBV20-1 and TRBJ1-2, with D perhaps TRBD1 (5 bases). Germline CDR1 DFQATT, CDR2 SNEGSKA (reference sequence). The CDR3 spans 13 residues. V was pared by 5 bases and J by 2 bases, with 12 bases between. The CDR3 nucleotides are TGCAGTGCTTGGGTGACAGCGAACTATGGCTACACCTTC. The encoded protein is CSAWVTANYGYTF.

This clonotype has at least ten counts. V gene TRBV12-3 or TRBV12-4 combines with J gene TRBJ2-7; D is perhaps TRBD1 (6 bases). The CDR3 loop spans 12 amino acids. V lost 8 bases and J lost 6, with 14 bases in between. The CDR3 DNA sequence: TGTGCCAGCGGAAGGGACACCGGCGAGCAGTACGTC. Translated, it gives CASGRDTGEQYV.

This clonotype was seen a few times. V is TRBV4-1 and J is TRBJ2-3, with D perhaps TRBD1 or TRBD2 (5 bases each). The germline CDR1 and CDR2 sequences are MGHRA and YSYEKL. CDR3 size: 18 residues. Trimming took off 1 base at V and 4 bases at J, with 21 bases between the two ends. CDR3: CASSQGDGDLPTPDTQYF. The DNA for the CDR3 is TGCGCCAGCAGCCAAGGGGACGGGGACCTCCCGACTCCAGATACGCAGTATTTT.

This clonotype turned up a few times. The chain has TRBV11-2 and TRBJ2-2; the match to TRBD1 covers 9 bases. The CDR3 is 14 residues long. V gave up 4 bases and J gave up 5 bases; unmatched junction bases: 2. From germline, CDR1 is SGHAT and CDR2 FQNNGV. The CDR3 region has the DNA TGTGCCAGCAGCTGGACAGGGGCTACCGGGGAGCTGTTTTTT. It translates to CASSWTGATGELFF.

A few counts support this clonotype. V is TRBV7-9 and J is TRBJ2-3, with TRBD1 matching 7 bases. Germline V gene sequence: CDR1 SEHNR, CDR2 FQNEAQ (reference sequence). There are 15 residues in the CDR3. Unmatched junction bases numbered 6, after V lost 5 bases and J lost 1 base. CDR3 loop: CASSLGQVRTDTQYF. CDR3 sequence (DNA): TGTGCCAGCAGCCTTGGACAGGTCCGCACAGATACGCAGTATTTT.

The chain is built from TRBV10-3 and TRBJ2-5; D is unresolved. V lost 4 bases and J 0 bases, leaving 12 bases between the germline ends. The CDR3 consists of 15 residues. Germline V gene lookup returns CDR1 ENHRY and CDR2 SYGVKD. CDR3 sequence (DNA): TGTGCCATCAGTGTGGGTTTCGAAGACCAAGAGACCCAGTACTTC. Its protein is CAISVGFEDQETQYF.

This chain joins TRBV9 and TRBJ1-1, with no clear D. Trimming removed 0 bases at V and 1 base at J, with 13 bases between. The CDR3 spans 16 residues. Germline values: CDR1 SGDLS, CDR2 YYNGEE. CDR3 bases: TGTGCCAGCAGCGTAGGTGTCAACTTACCGAACACTGAAGCTTTCTTT. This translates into CASSVGVNLPNTEAFF. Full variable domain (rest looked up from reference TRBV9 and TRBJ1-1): DSGVTQTPKHLITATGQRVTLRCSPRSGDLSVYWYQQSLDQGLQFLIQYYNGEERAKGNILERFSAQQFPDLHSELNLSSLELGDSALYFCASSVGVNLPNTEAFFGQGTRLTVV.

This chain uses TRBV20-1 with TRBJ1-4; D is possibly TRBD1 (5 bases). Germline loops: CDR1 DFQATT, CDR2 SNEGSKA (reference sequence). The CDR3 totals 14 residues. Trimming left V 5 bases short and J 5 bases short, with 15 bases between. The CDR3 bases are TGCAGTGCTCGGAGCGGGGGTTGGAATGAAAAACTGTTTTTT. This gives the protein CSARSGGWNEKLFF.

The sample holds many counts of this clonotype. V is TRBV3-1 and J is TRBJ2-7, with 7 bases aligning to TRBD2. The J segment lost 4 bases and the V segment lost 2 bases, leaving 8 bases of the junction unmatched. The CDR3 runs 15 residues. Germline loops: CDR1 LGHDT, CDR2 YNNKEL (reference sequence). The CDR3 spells CASSQHGRGAYEQYF. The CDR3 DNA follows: TGTGCCAGCAGCCAACATGGGAGGGGAGCGTACGAGCAGTACTTC.

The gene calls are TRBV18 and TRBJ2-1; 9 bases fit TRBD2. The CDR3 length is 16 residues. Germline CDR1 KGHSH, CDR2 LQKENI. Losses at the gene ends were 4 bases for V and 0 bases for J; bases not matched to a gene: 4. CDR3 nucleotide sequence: TGTGCCAGCTCACTGCTTAGCGGGGGCTCCTACAATGAGCAGTTCTTC. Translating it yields CASSLLSGGSYNEQFF.

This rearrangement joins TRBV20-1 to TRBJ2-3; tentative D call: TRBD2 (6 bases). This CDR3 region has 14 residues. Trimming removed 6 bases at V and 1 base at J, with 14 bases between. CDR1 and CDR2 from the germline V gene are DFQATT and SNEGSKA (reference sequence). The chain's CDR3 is CSAMEGLGTDTQYF. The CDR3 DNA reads TGCAGTGCCATGGAGGGTTTGGGCACAGATACGCAGTATTTT.

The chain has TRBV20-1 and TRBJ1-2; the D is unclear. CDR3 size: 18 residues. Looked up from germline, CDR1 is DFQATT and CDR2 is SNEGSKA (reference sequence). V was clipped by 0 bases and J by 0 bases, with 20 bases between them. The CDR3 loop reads CSARDLPVKKKANYGYTF. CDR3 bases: TGCAGTGCTAGAGATCTGCCAGTCAAGAAAAAAGCTAACTATGGCTACACCTTC.

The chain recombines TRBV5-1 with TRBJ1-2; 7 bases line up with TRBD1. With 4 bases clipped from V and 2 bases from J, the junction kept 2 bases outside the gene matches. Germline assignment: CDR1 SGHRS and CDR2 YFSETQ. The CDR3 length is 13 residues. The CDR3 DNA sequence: TGCGCCAGCAGCAAGGGACAGAACTATGGCTACACCTTC. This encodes CASSKGQNYGYTF.

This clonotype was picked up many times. The CDR3 protein is CASSFGQGTEAFF. The DNA of the CDR3 is TGTGCCAGCAGCTTCGGACAGGGCACTGAAGCTTTCTTT. The V and J genes are TRBV5-5 and TRBJ1-1, with 8 positions matching TRBD1. There are 13 residues in the CDR3. CDR1 is SGHKS and CDR2 is YYEKEE in the germline V gene (reference sequence). The trim removed 2 bases at V and 4 bases at J, leaving 1 base unmatched.